Below are 27 T cell receptor beta chains sequenced from a single sample in a study of blood T cell repertoires in COVID-19. The repertoire was sequenced with immunoSEQ multiplex PCR; TCRdb's copy has only in-frame clones and lacks some. Among fewer than 200,000 clones listed, 75% to 90% were seen once. Material: PBMCs or T cells enriched from blood (not recorded which). Receptor source: a woman in her fifties or sixties who had recovered from COVID-19.

The rearrangement links TRBV30 to TRBJ1-4; a weak D match, TRBD1 (5 bases). The germline V and J ends were trimmed by 4 bases and 3 bases, with 9 bases remaining between them. The CDR3 consists of 13 residues. CDR1 is GTSNPN, CDR2 SVGIG, per germline (reference sequence). CDR3 loop: CAWTLRANEKLFF. The CDR3 coding sequence is TGTGCCTGGACCCTCAGGGCTAATGAAAAACTGTTTTTT.

The genes are TRBV9 and TRBJ1-1; 9 bases match TRBD1. Germline values: CDR1 SGDLS, CDR2 YYNGEE. J was trimmed by 5 bases and V by 3 bases; bases with no gene match: 14. This CDR3 comprises 17 residues. The CDR3 is CASSAGGTGQGRTEAFF. In DNA form, the CDR3 reads TGTGCCAGCAGCGCGGGGGGTACCGGACAGGGGCGGACTGAAGCTTTCTTT.

The V gene is TRBV28, the J gene TRBJ1-2; D may be TRBD1 (6 bases). The CDR3 extends over 13 amino acids. CDR1 is MDHEN, CDR2 SYDVKM, per germline. Trimming cost V 10 bases and J 4 bases, with 16 bases left between them. The CDR3: CATSGGPSYGYTF. The CDR3 DNA sequence: TGTGCCACCTCGGGGGGGCCCAGCTATGGCTACACCTTC.

The V call is TRBV14, the J call TRBJ2-3; 14 bases are a match to TRBD2. CDR1 is SGHDN, CDR2 FVKESK, per germline. Trimming at V came to 4 bases and at J to 7 bases, leaving 13 bases not matched to a gene. The CDR3 extends over 18 amino acids. Here the CDR3 reads CASSPRPGTSGGAHTQYF. Written as DNA, the CDR3 is TGTGCCAGCAGCCCTCGTCCCGGGACTAGCGGGGGAGCTCATACGCAGTATTTT. Filled out from reference TRBV14 and TRBJ2-3, the complete variable domain reads EAGVTQFPSHSVIEKGQTVTLRCDPISGHDNLYWYRRVMGKEIKFLLHFVKESKQDESGMPNNRFLAERTGGTYSTLKVQPAELEDSGVYFCASSPRPGTSGGAHTQYFGPGTRLTVL.

For the CDR3, the DNA is TGTGCCAGCAGGAGGATGCCCCGGGAGACTAATGAAAAACTGTTTTTT. Protein: CASRRMPRETNEKLFF. The chain is built from TRBV5-5 and TRBJ1-4; D is unresolved. CDR1 SGHKS and CDR2 YYEKEE come from the germline V gene (reference sequence). V was shortened by 5 bases and J by 2 bases, with 16 bases between the two germline ends. The CDR3 is 16 residues long. Together with reference TRBV5-5 and TRBJ1-4, the CDR3 gives the full variable domain: DAGVTQSPTHLIKTRGQQVTLRCSPISGHKSVSWYQQVLGQGPQFIFQYYEKEERGRGNFPDRFSARQFPNYSSELNVNALLLGDSALYLCASRRMPRETNEKLFFGSGTQLSVL.

The CDR3, as DNA: TGTGCCAGCAGCTTATCGGTTCGGGGGCCCCAGCATTTT. It translates to CASSLSVRGPQHF. The rearrangement uses TRBV7-8 and TRBJ1-5; D ambiguous. The germline V gene encodes CDR1 SGHVS and CDR2 FQNEAQ. V lost 2 bases, J lost 9 bases, and 11 bases lay in between. The CDR3 is 13 residues long.

The gene calls are TRBV12-3 or TRBV12-4 and TRBJ1-5; no firm D call. The ends were cut back, 1 base at V and 11 bases at J, with 9 bases in the middle. The CDR3 sequence is 12 residues long. The CDR3 is CASSLGAGTQHF. CDR3 in DNA: TGTGCCAGCAGTTTAGGGGCGGGGACCCAGCATTTT.

As to this clone: The same CDR3 can be traced to other DNA sequences in this sample. The V gene is TRBV18, the J gene TRBJ1-1, with D unclear. Trimming removed 4 bases from V and 1 base from J, with 7 bases in between. The CDR3 is 13 residues long. Per germline, CDR1 KGHSH and CDR2 LQKENI. The CDR3 protein is CASSLGENTEAFF. DNA of the CDR3: TGTGCCAGCTCACTGGGAGAGAACACTGAAGCTTTCTTT. The whole variable domain, remainder taken from reference TRBV18 and TRBJ1-1, is NAGVMQNPRHLVRRRGQEARLRCSPMKGHSHVYWYRQLPEEGLKFMVYLQKENIIDESGMPKERFSAEFPKEGPSILRIQQVVRGDSAAYFCASSLGENTEAFFGQGTRLTVV.

The genes are TRBV2 and TRBJ1-2; no clear D gene. Trimming took off 11 bases at V and 0 bases at J, with 7 bases between the two ends. Per germline, CDR1 SNHLY and CDR2 FYNNEI. The CDR3 contains 11 residues. In nucleotides, the CDR3 is TGTGCCGCGCTCTCTAACTATGGCTACACCTTC. Translated, it gives CAALSNYGYTF.

The chain couples TRBV5-5 to TRBJ2-2, with D possibly being TRBD2 (5 bases). This CDR3 contains 14 residues. The germline V gene has CDR1 SGHKS and CDR2 YYEKEE (reference sequence). Trimming shortened V by 4 bases and J by 6 bases, and 13 bases separated the two germline ends. The CDR3 loop reads CASSQLSGSGELFF. For the CDR3, the DNA is TGTGCCAGCAGCCAACTAAGCGGTTCCGGGGAGCTGTTTTTT.

This clone has a count of ten or more. The V call is TRBV7-9, the J call TRBJ1-4; TRBD1 might be the D (6 bases). The V and J ends lost 4 bases and 7 bases respectively, with 13 bases between them. Germline V gene lookup returns CDR1 SEHNR and CDR2 FQNEAQ (reference sequence). This CDR3 is built from 14 residues. CDR3 bases: TGTGCCAGCAGCTCCCACAGGGACGTTGAAAAACTGTTTTTT. Protein product: CASSSHRDVEKLFF.

CDR3 DNA sequence: TGTGCCAGCGAGTCCAACCGTGGCTACACCTTC. This encodes CASESNRGYTF. The chain couples TRBV28 to TRBJ1-2; D is undetermined. Germline V CDR1 and CDR2: MDHEN, SYDVKM. V was clipped by 8 bases and J by 7 bases, with 11 bases between them. The CDR3 sequence is 11 residues long.

This clone was counted between two and nine times. J is TRBJ2-3 and V is TRBV2, with no clear D. Germline V lookup: CDR1 SNHLY, CDR2 FYNNEI. V was shortened by 6 bases and J by 0 bases, with 4 bases between the two germline ends. The CDR3 length is 12 residues. The CDR3 bases are TGTGCCAGCAGAACTAGCACAGATACGCAGTATTTT. Its protein product is CASRTSTDTQYF.

This chain links TRBV19 with TRBJ1-4, with 7 nucleotides matching TRBD1. Germline V gene data show CDR1 as LNHDA and CDR2 as SQIVND (reference sequence). The CDR3 extends over 15 amino acids. The V segment lost 6 bases and the J segment 6 bases; nucleotides outside the gene matches: 10. In DNA, the CDR3 is TGTGCCAGTAGGGAGGAGGGGGCGCGCTATGAAAAACTGTTTTTT. Its protein product is CASREEGARYEKLFF.

This chain connects TRBV28 to TRBJ2-2; possible D gene TRBD1, 6 bases. In germline, CDR1 is MDHEN, CDR2 SYDVKM. This CDR3 region has 20 residues. V was trimmed by 2 bases and J by 4 bases, leaving 26 bases between them. The CDR3 loop is CASSLGIILDRSIGTGELFF. CDR3 in DNA: TGTGCCAGCAGTTTAGGTATCATCCTCGACAGGTCGATTGGCACCGGGGAGCTGTTTTTT. The whole variable domain, filled in from reference TRBV28 and TRBJ2-2, reads DVKVTQSSRYLVKRTGEKVFLECVQDMDHENMFWYRQDPGLGLRLIYFSYDVKMKEKGDIPEGYSVSREKKERFSLILESASTNQTSMYLCASSLGIILDRSIGTGELFFGEGSRLTVL.

This clone has more than one count but fewer than ten. V gene TRBV28 combines with J gene TRBJ1-2, with TRBD1 identical over 7 bases. Germline V CDR1 and CDR2: MDHEN, SYDVKM. The CDR3 is 13 residues long. V shed 5 bases and J 6 bases; nucleotides not matched to a gene: 6. The CDR3, as DNA: TGTGCCAGCAGTGGGGGACAGACGAATGGCTACACCTTC. Residues: CASSGGQTNGYTF.

The chain uses TRBV3-1 (or the pseudogene TRBV3-2) and TRBJ1-6; no clear D gene. Germline loops: CDR1 LGHDT, CDR2 YNNKEL (reference sequence). With 3 bases removed from V and 11 bases from J, the gap between germline ends came to 14 bases. This CDR3 comprises 14 residues. CDR3 region: CASSHAQSSPPLHF. CDR3 DNA: TGTGCCAGCAGCCATGCCCAATCGAGCCCACCCCTCCACTTT.

Note on this clone: The same CDR3 can be traced to other DNA sequences in this sample. The J gene is TRBJ1-2, the V gene TRBV12-3 or TRBV12-4, with D uncertain. There are 13 residues in the CDR3. Between the trimmed V and J ends, which lost 3 bases and 0 bases, there was a span of 5 bases. The CDR3 spells CASSFLANYGYTF. CDR3 DNA sequence: TGTGCCAGCAGTTTCTTAGCTAACTATGGCTACACCTTC.

This sequence joins TRBV18 and TRBJ2-5; D not certain. Looked up from germline, CDR1 is KGHSH and CDR2 is LQKENI. This CDR3 has 14 amino acids. Trimming took off 1 base at V and 1 base at J, with 7 bases between the two ends. The CDR3 loop is CASSPRNSQETQYF. The CDR3 nucleotides are TGTGCCAGCTCACCACGTAACAGCCAAGAGACCCAGTACTTC.

The chain uses TRBV28 and TRBJ1-3, with 7 bases aligning to TRBD1. Germline lookup yields CDR1 MDHEN and CDR2 SYDVKM. The ends lost 3 bases at V and 2 bases at J; junction bases unmatched: 13. This CDR3 is built from 18 residues. CDR3 amino acids: CASSLPTTGSSPGNTIYF. In DNA, the CDR3 is TGTGCCAGCAGTTTGCCCACGACAGGGTCTAGCCCTGGAAACACCATATATTTT.

This clone was observed a handful of times. The gene calls are TRBV11-2 and TRBJ2-7; 9 bases line up with TRBD1. V lost 1 base, J lost 0 bases, and 7 bases stayed unmatched. CDR1 SGHAT and CDR2 FQNNGV come from the germline V gene. The CDR3 is made up of 17 amino acids. The CDR3 loop is CASSLGTGGLNSYEQYV. CDR3 DNA: TGTGCCAGCAGCTTAGGAACAGGGGGCCTGAACTCCTACGAGCAGTACGTC.

V gene TRBV30 combines with J gene TRBJ1-5; D may be TRBD1 (5 bases). Trimming shortened V by 2 bases and J by 6 bases, and 17 bases separated the two germline ends. This CDR3 has 15 residues. Germline lookup yields CDR1 GTSNPN and CDR2 SVGIG (reference sequence). The CDR3 DNA sequence: TGTGCCTGGAGTTCATCCCAGTCGGGGGGTCAGCCCCAGCATTTT. Its protein product is CAWSSSQSGGQPQHF.

The chain has TRBV3-1 (or the pseudogene TRBV3-2) and TRBJ1-4, with 8 bases identical to TRBD1. CDR1 is LGHDT and CDR2 is YNNKEL in the germline V gene (reference sequence). The CDR3 loop spans 16 amino acids. V trimming: 0 bases; J trimming: 6 bases; junction bases outside the gene matches: 6. This chain's CDR3 is CASSQDMPGGDEKLFF. CDR3 coding DNA: TGTGCCAGCAGCCAAGATATGCCAGGGGGCGATGAAAAACTGTTTTTT.

This chain links TRBV4-2 with TRBJ1-2; 11 nucleotides agree with TRBD1. This CDR3 region has 15 residues. Trimming at V came to 1 base and at J to 6 bases, leaving 4 bases not matched to a gene. Germline-derived CDR1 and CDR2 are LGHNA and YNFKEQ. CDR3 sequence (DNA): TGTGCCAGCAGCCAAGGGGGGACAGGGGGAGATGGCTACACCTTC. It is translated as CASSQGGTGGDGYTF.

The chain joins TRBV19 to TRBJ1-5; no reliable D call. The CDR3 loop spans 15 amino acids. The V gene's germline CDR1 is LNHDA and CDR2 SQIVND (reference sequence). Trimming stripped 3 bases from V and 4 bases from J, with 13 bases between. The CDR3, as DNA: TGTGCCAGTAGTATGGACGGAGTAGCGAATCAGCCCCAGCATTTT. Amino acids: CASSMDGVANQPQHF.

V usage is TRBV2 and J usage is TRBJ2-2, with a weak D call TRBD1 (6 bases). The germline CDR1 and CDR2 sequences are SNHLY and FYNNEI. Trimming shortened V by 6 bases and J by 6 bases, and 17 bases separated the two germline ends. This CDR3 has 15 residues. The CDR3 DNA follows: TGTGCCAGCAGAGCCTTACAGGGAAATTCCGGGGAGCTGTTTTTT. This encodes CASRALQGNSGELFF.

The table lists this clone with many counts. V gene TRBV7-2 combines with J gene TRBJ2-1; TRBD2 matches 8 bases. From germline, CDR1 is SGHTA and CDR2 FQGNSA. The CDR3 covers 14 residues. V dropped 5 bases and J dropped 8; count of bases not matched to a gene: 8. For the CDR3, the DNA is TGTGCCAGCAGCCTTAGCGGGACCCAGGATGAGCAGTTCTTC. It encodes CASSLSGTQDEQFF. Combining the CDR3 with reference TRBV7-2 and TRBJ2-1 gives the whole variable domain GAGVSQSPSNKVTEKGKDVELRCDPISGHTALYWYRQSLGQGLEFLIYFQGNSAPDKSGLPSDRFSAERTGGSVSTLTIQRTQQEDSAVYLCASSLSGTQDEQFFGPGTRLTVL.